The 10 T cell receptor beta chains reported below all come from one sample, sequenced in a study of Graves' ophthalmopathy and Graves' hyperthyroidism. Amplification of the TCR beta CDR3 regions used RNA transcripts (as template). The library came from an HTBI-primed first-round RT-PCR and a second-round multiplex PCR. Using its own MiXCR run on the multiplex PCR reads, TCRdb lists one record per CDR3 protein. In the table there are about 410,000 distinct CDR3 sequences, around 18% of which are singletons. Sequenced sample: peripheral blood. The origin of the receptors is a woman aged 18-30 years with Graves' ophthalmopathy.

This clonotype was observed many times. The rearrangement links TRBV28 to TRBJ1-5, with 7 bases identical to TRBD1. V shed 4 bases, J shed 5 bases, and the junction held 11 bases outside the gene matches. Germline lookup yields CDR1 MDHEN and CDR2 SYDVKM. This CDR3 is built from 16 residues. DNA of the CDR3: TGTGCCAGCAGTTGGCAATTCGGACAGGTTGATCAGCCCCAGCATTTT. As protein: CASSWQFGQVDQPQHF. The whole variable domain, remainder taken from reference TRBV28 and TRBJ1-5, is DVKVTQSSRYLVKRTGEKVFLECVQDMDHENMFWYRQDPGLGLRLIYFSYDVKMKEKGDIPEGYSVSREKKERFSLILESASTNQTSMYLCASSWQFGQVDQPQHFGDGTRLSIL.

At least ten counts were recorded for this clonotype. The V call is TRBV28, the J call TRBJ2-5; 7 bases fit TRBD1. Looked up from germline, CDR1 is MDHEN and CDR2 is SYDVKM. Germline trimming cut 4 bases from V and 0 bases from J; bases unmatched to any gene: 20. The CDR3 sequence is 20 residues long. CDR3 protein: CASSSQLHDTGAQYQETQYF. CDR3 coding DNA: TGTGCCAGCAGTTCACAACTACACGATACAGGGGCCCAGTACCAAGAGACCCAGTACTTC.

This clonotype was observed many times. The chain is built from TRBV10-2 and TRBJ1-1; a weak D match, TRBD1 (6 bases). The CDR3 contains 16 residues. Per the germline V gene, CDR1 is WSHSY and CDR2 is SAAADI. V was pared by 5 bases and J by 3 bases, with 19 bases between. The CDR3 DNA reads as TGCGCCAGCAGTCTCCCCCCGGGGGCGCAGTACACTGAAGCTTTCTTT. Protein sequence: CASSLPPGAQYTEAFF.

The rearrangement joins TRBV15 to TRBJ2-5, with 9 nucleotides matching TRBD2. CDR3 length: 14 amino acids. The V segment lost 6 bases and the J segment 4 bases; nucleotides outside the gene matches: 6. From germline, CDR1 is LNHNV and CDR2 YYDKDF (reference sequence). The chain's CDR3 is CATRWAGGGETQYF. CDR3 in DNA: TGTGCCACCAGGTGGGCGGGAGGGGGAGAGACCCAGTACTTC.

This clonotype was counted ten times or more. The chain employs TRBV6-2 or TRBV6-3 and TRBJ2-7; D might be TRBD1 (6 bases). This CDR3 has 12 amino acids. Germline loops: CDR1 MNHEY, CDR2 SVGEGT. Trimming took off 6 bases at V and 3 bases at J, with 9 bases between the two ends. In nucleotides, the CDR3 is TGTGCCAGCAGACCGGACAGCTACGAGCAGTACTTC. It specifies CASRPDSYEQYF.

This rearrangement joins TRBV7-8 to TRBJ2-7, with TRBD2 identical over 11 bases. This CDR3 has 15 amino acids. Germline-derived CDR1 and CDR2 are SGHVS and FQNEAQ. The trim removed 4 bases at V and 6 bases at J, leaving 8 bases unmatched. Written as DNA, the CDR3 is TGTGCCAGCAGCTCCCTTAGCGGGAGGGAACGCGAGCAGTACTTC. It encodes CASSSLSGREREQYF.

The sample holds many counts of this clonotype. The rearrangement links TRBV19 to TRBJ1-2; D is undetermined. V was cut by 8 bases and J by 4 bases, with 14 bases left in between. The CDR3 contains 13 residues. Germline lookup yields CDR1 LNHDA and CDR2 SQIVND (reference sequence). This CDR3 reads CASSPGGSYGYTF. The CDR3 DNA is TGTGCCAGTTCCCCTGGAGGGAGCTATGGCTACACCTTC.

The chain is built from TRBV19 and TRBJ2-2; D may match TRBD1 or TRBD2 (6 bases each). The V and J ends lost 3 bases and 7 bases respectively, with 15 bases between them. Germline CDR1 LNHDA, CDR2 SQIVND (reference sequence). The length of the CDR3 is 15 residues. Here the CDR3 reads CASSMVGGAGGELFF. Written as DNA, the CDR3 is TGTGCCAGTAGTATGGTGGGGGGCGCCGGCGGGGAGCTGTTTTTT. Using reference TRBV19 and TRBJ2-2 for the parts outside the CDR3, the full variable domain is DGGITQSPKYLFRKEGQNVTLSCEQNLNHDAMYWYRQDPGQGLRLIYYSQIVNDFQKGDIAEGYSVSREKKESFPLTVTSAQKNPTAFYLCASSMVGGAGGELFFGEGSRLTVL.

This clonotype came up a few times. V usage is TRBV6-1 and J usage is TRBJ1-2, with 9 bases lining up with TRBD1. There are 14 residues in the CDR3. The germline CDR1 and CDR2 sequences are MNHNS and SASEGT. J lost 8 bases, V lost 6 bases, and 10 bases had no gene match. CDR3 sequence: CASSNTGGAEGYTF. The CDR3 DNA reads TGTGCCAGCAGCAATACAGGGGGCGCGGAGGGCTACACCTTC.

This clonotype was recorded a few times. The V call is TRBV5-1, the J call TRBJ1-5, with D perhaps TRBD1 (6 bases). V lost 4 bases to trimming and J lost 5 bases, with 16 bases between them. Germline V lookup: CDR1 SGHRS, CDR2 YFSETQ. The CDR3 covers 15 residues. In nucleotides, the CDR3 is TGCGCCAGCAGCCCCTATGGGGGGCTCGATCAGCCCCAGCATTTT. Translated, it gives CASSPYGGLDQPQHF.